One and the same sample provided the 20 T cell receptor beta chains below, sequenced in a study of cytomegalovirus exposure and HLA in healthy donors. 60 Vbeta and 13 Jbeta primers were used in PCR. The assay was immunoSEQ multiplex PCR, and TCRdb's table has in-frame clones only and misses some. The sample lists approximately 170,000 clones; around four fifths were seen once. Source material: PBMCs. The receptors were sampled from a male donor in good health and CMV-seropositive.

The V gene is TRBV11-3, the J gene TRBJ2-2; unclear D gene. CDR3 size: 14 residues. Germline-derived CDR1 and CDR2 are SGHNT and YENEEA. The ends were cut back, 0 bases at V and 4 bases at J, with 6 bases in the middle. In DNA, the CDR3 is TGTGCCAGCAGCTTAGATACAATCACCGGGGAGCTGTTTTTT. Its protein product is CASSLDTITGELFF.

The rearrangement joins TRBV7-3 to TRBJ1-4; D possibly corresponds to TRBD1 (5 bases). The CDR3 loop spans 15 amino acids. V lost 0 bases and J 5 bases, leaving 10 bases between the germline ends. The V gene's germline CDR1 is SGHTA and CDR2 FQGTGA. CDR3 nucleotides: TGTGCCAGCAGCTTAACGGGGCGGAGCAATGAAAAACTGTTTTTT. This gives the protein CASSLTGRSNEKLFF.

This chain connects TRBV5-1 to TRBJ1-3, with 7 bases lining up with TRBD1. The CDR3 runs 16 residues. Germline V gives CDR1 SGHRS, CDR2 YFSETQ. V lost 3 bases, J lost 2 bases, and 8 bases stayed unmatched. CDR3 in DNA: TGCGCCAGCAGCTACAGGGGAGAGGGGCCTGGAAACACCATATATTTT. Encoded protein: CASSYRGEGPGNTIYF.

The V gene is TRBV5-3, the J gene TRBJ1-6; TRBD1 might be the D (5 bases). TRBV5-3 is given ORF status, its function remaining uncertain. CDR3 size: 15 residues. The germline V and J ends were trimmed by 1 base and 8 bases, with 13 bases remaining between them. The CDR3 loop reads CARSLLGRVHSPLHF. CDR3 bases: TGTGCCAGAAGCTTGTTAGGCAGGGTACATTCACCCCTCCACTTT.

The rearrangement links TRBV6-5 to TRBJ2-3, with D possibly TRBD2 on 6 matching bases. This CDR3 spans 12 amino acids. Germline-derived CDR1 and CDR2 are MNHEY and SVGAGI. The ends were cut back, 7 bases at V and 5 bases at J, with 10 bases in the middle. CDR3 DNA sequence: TGTGCCAGCACCGACGGGGGAGATACGCAGTATTTT. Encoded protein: CASTDGGDTQYF.

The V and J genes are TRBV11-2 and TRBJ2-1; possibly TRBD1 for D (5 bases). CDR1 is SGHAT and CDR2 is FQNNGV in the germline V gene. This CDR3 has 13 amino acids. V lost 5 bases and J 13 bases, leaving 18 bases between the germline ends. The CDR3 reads CASSLQVASLQFF. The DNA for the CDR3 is TGTGCCAGCAGCCTACAGGTCGCCAGCCTTCAGTTCTTC.

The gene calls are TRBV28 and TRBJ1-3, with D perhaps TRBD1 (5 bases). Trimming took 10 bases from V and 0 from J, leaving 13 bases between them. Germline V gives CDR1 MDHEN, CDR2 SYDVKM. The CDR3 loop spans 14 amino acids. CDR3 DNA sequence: TGTGCCATCCACGACAGAACCTCTGGAAACACCATATATTTT. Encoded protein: CAIHDRTSGNTIYF.

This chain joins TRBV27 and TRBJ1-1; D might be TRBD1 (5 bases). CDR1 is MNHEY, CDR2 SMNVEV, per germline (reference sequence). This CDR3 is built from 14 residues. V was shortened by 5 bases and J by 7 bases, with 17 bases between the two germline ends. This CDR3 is CASSPGVGNREAFF. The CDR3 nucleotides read TGTGCCAGCAGTCCGGGGGTTGGGAACCGTGAAGCTTTCTTT.

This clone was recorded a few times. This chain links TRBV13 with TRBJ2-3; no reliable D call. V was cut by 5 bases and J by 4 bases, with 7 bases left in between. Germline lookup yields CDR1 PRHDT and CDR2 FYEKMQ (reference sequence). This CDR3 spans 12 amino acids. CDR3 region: CASSTQPDTQYF. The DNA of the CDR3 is TGTGCCAGCAGCACACAACCAGATACGCAGTATTTT.

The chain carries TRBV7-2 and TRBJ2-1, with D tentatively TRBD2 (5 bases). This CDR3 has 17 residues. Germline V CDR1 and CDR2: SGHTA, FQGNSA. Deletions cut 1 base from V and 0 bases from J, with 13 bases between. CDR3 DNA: TGTGCCAGCAGCTTAGTAGAGGGCCTATCCTCCTACAATGAGCAGTTCTTC. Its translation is CASSLVEGLSSYNEQFF.

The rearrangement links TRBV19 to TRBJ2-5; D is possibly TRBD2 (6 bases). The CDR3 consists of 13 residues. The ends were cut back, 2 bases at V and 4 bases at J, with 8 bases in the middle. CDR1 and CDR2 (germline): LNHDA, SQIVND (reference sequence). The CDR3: CASSIRRGETQYF. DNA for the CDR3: TGTGCCAGTAGTATAAGGCGGGGAGAGACCCAGTACTTC. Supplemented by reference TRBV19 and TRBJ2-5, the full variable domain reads DGGITQSPKYLFRKEGQNVTLSCEQNLNHDAMYWYRQDPGQGLRLIYYSQIVNDFQKGDIAEGYSVSREKKESFPLTVTSAQKNPTAFYLCASSIRRGETQYFGPGTRLLVL.

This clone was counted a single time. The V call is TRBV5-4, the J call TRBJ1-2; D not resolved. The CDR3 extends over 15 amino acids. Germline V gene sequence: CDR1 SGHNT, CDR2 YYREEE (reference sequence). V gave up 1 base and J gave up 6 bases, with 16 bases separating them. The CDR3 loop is CASSLMISGVDGYTF. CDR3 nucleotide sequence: TGTGCCAGCAGCTTGATGATTAGCGGGGTGGATGGCTACACCTTC.

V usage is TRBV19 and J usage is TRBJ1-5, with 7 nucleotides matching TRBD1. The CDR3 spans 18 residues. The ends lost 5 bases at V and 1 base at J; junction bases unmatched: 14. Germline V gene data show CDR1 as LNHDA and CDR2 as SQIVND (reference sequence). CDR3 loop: CASSPPRQGMESNQPQHF. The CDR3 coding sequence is TGTGCCAGTAGTCCGCCCCGACAGGGCATGGAGAGCAATCAGCCCCAGCATTTT.

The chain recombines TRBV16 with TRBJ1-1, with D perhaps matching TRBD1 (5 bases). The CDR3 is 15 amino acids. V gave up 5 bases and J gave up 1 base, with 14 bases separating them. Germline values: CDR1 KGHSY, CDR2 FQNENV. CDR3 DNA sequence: TGTGCCAGCAGCTTAGGGTGGGGCGCGAACACTGAAGCTTTCTTT. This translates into CASSLGWGANTEAFF.

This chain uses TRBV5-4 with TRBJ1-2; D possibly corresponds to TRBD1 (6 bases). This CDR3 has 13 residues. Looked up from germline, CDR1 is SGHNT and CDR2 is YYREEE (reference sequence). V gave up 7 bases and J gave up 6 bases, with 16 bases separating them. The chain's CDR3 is CASFTRGRNGYTF. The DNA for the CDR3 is TGTGCCAGCTTCACCAGGGGAAGGAATGGCTACACCTTC.

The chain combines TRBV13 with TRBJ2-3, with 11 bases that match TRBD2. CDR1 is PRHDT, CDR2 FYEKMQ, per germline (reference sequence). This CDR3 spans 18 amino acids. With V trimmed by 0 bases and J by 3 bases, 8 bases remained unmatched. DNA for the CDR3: TGTGCCAGCAGCTTAGGGCTAGCGGGGGGACCGCAAACAGATACGCAGTATTTT. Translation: CASSLGLAGGPQTDTQYF.

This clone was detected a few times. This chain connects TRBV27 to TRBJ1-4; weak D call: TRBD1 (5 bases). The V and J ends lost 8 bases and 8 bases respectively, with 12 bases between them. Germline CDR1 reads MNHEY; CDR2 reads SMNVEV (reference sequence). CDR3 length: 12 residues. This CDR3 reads CASGRVQEKLFF. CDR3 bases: TGTGCCAGCGGCAGGGTTCAGGAAAAACTGTTTTTT.

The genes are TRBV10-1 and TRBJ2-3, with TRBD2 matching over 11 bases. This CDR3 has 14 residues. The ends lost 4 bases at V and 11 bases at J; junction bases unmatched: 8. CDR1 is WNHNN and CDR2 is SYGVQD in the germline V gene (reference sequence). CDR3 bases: TGCGCCAGCAGTGTGGGGACTAGCGGTCTAAGGCAGTATTTT. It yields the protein CASSVGTSGLRQYF.

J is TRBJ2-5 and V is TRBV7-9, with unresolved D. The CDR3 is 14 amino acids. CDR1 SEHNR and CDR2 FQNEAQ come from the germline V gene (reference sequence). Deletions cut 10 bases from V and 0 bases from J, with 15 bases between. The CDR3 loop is CAIEPGSHQETQYF. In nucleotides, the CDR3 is TGTGCCATCGAGCCAGGTTCTCACCAAGAGACCCAGTACTTC. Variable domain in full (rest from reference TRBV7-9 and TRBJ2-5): DTGVSQNPRHKITKRGQNVTFRCDPISEHNRLYWYRQTLGQGPEFLTYFQNEAQLEKSRLLSDRFSAERPKGSFSTLEIQRTEQGDSAMYLCAIEPGSHQETQYFGPGTRLLVL.

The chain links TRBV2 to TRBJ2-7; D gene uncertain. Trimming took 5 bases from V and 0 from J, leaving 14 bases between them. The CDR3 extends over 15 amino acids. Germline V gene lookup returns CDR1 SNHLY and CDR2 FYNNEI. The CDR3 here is CASSTYSGSSYEQYF. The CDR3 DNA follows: TGTGCCAGCAGTACCTATTCTGGTAGCTCCTACGAGCAGTACTTC.